This is a list of T cell receptor beta chains from one sample in a study of blood T cell repertoires in COVID-19. Only in-frame clones appear in the TCRdb table, and some are missing; sequencing was by immunoSEQ multiplex PCR. The sample lists roughly 52,000 clones, roughly 85% occurring once. Sequencing was done on a sample of peripheral blood. The source of these receptors is a human donor in a cohort sampled during active or convalescent COVID-19. Both conserved end residues are part of each CDR3. A D gene is named only where the DNA matches it firmly. Part of the rows lack a size; the others show once, few, many or a class for expanded clones.

TRBV7-9,TRBD2,NA,TRBJ2-3,TGTGCCAGCAGCTTACGTGGACTAGCTGTAAATACGCAGTATTTT,CASSLRGLAVNTQYF
TRBV11-2,TRBD1,NA,TRBJ1-5,TGTGCCAGCAGCTTAGGGAGACAGGGGGATCAGCCCCAGCATTTT,CASSLGRQGDQPQHF
TRBV28,TRBD1,NA,TRBJ2-2,TGTGCCAGCAGTCTTGGACAGGGTTACGGGGAGCTGTTTTTT,CASSLGQGYGELFF
TRBV13,NA,NA,TRBJ2-3,TGTGCCAGCAGCTTAAAGCCCATAAGCACGCAGTATTTT,CASSLKPISTQYF
TRBV11-2,TRBD2,NA,TRBJ2-7,TGTGCCAGCAGCTTAAAGCGAGGTGGGCTAGCGGTCTCCTACGAGCAGTACTTC,CASSLKRGGLAVSYEQYF
TRBV5-6,NA,NA,TRBJ2-7,TGTGCCAGCAGCTCTCTGGGTTGGCAGGGGGGAACCTACGAGCAGTACTTC,CASSSLGWQGGTYEQYF
TRBV2,NA,NA,TRBJ2-7,TGTGCCAGCACTTCTGAAGAGGGAACCTACGAGCAGTACTTC,CASTSEEGTYEQYF
TRBV5-1,TRBD1,NA,TRBJ2-3,TGCGCCAGCAGATACAGGGGATCTAGCACAGATACGCAGTATTTT,CASRYRGSSTDTQYF
TRBV5-1,TRBD2,NA,TRBJ2-7,TGCGCCAGCAGCTCAAGCGGGGGGGCCTCCTACGAGCAGTACTTC,CASSSSGGASYEQYF
TRBV6-6,TRBD2,NA,TRBJ2-1,TGTGCCAGCAGCCAGCGGACTAGCGGGGGGGCAAGCCGCTCCTACAATGAGCAGTTCTTC,CASSQRTSGGASRSYNEQFF
TRBV7-2,TRBD2,NA,TRBJ2-7,TGTGCCAGCAGCTTAGTTGGCGGGGGGGCCTTGTTCGAGCAGTACTTC,CASSLVGGGALFEQYF
TRBV19,NA,few,TRBJ1-4,TGTGCCAGTAGTTTCGGTTCGGGTCCTCTTGAAAAACTGTTTTTT,CASSFGSGPLEKLFF
TRBV2,TRBD2,NA,TRBJ2-1,TGTGCCAGCAGTGATGGACTAGCAAACAATGAGCAGTTCTTC,CASSDGLANNEQFF
TRBV6-1,TRBD1,NA,TRBJ1-5,TGTGCCAGCAGTGGCACCGGGACAGGGGGATCCCTTAGCAATCAGCCCCAGCATTTT,CASSGTGTGGSLSNQPQHF
TRBV4-3,TRBD1,NA,TRBJ1-2,TGCGCCAGCAGCCAGGGGACAGGCAGTGCGGACACCTTC,CASSQGTGSADTF
TRBV6-2/TRBV6-3,TRBD2,NA,TRBJ2-3,TGTGCCAGCAGCCGGATCCCCTTAGCGGGGGGCACAGATACGCAGTATTTT,CASSRIPLAGGTDTQYF
TRBV12-3/TRBV12-4,NA,NA,TRBJ1-2,TGTGCCAGCAGCTACCCCGGGAGCTATGGCTACACCTTC,CASSYPGSYGYTF
TRBV7-2,TRBD1,NA,TRBJ2-7,TGTGCCAGCAGCTCCTCCACGGGACAGGCTACCTACGAGCAGTACTTC,CASSSSTGQATYEQYF
TRBV2,TRBD1,NA,TRBJ1-2,TGTGCCAGCAAGGGGGACAGGGTGGGAGGCTACACCTTC,CASKGDRVGGYTF
TRBV6-5,TRBD1,NA,TRBJ1-2,TGTGCCAGCAGGCTACAGGGGGCCGACTATGGCTACACCTTC,CASRLQGADYGYTF
TRBV3-1/TRBV3-2,NA,NA,TRBJ2-4,TGTGCCAGCAGCCCATGGGGGGAGGTGCAAAACATTCAGTACTTC,CASSPWGEVQNIQYF
TRBV7-3,TRBD2,NA,TRBJ2-2,TGTGCCAGCAGCCCACAGCTAGCGGGGGGGCCCGGGGAGCTGTTTTTT,CASSPQLAGGPGELFF
TRBV18,NA,medium-sized,TRBJ2-2,TGTGCCAGCTCACCAACACAGGATGGGACCGGGGAGCTGTTTTTT,CASSPTQDGTGELFF
TRBV12-5,TRBD1,NA,TRBJ1-1,TGTGCTAGTGGTTTGTCACAGGGGGCATCAGCTTTCTTT,CASGLSQGASAFF
TRBV4-1,TRBD1,NA,TRBJ2-7,TGCGCCAGCAGCCAAGGACAGGGGGCCTCCGAGCAGTACTTC,CASSQGQGASEQYF
TRBV7-6,TRBD1,NA,TRBJ2-7,TGTGCCAGCAGCTTAGTACCCGACAGGGGAAGGGACGAGCAGTACTTC,CASSLVPDRGRDEQYF
TRBV4-1,NA,NA,TRBJ1-5,TGCGCCAGCAGCCAGAGGGATCAGGGGTCTTATAGCAATCAGCCCCAGCATTTT,CASSQRDQGSYSNQPQHF
TRBV29-1,TRBD2,NA,TRBJ2-1,TGCAGCGTTGAATCGGCGGGGGTGGCCTACAATGAGCAGTTCTTC,CSVESAGVAYNEQFF